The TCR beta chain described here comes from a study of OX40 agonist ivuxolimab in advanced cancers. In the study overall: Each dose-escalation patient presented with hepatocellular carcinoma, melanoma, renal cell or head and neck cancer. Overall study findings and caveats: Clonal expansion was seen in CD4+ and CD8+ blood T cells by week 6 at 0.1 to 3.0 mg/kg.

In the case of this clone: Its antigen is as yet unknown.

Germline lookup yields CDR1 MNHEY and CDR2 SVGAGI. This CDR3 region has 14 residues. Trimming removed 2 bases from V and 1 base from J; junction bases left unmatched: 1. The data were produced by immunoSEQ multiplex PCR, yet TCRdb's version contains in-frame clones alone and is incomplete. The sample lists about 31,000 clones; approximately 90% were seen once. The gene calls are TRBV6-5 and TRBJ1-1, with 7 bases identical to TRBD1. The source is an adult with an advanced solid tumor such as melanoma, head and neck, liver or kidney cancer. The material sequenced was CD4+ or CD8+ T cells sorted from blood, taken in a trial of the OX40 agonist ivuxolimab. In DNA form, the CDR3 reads TGTGCCAGCAGTTACCGGACAGGGAACACTGAAGCTTTCTTT. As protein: CASSYRTGNTEAFF.